This record covers a single T cell receptor beta chain. No antigen is known for it. V gave up 2 bases and J gave up 7 bases; unmatched junction bases: 4. This CDR3 is built from 14 residues. Germline lookup yields CDR1 SEHNR and CDR2 FQNEAQ (reference sequence). The data originate from a study of T cell repertoires in cytomegalovirus infection. A single record per CDR3 protein comes from TCRdb applying MiXCR to the reads. This sample has approximately 1,000,000 distinct CDR3 sequences, with roughly 31% found just once. The source material was cultured CD8+ T cells from PBMCs, sampled from culture after CMV antigen stimulation. The chain joins TRBV7-9 to TRBJ1-4, with 7 bases aligning to TRBD1. The source is a human donor in good health (CMV status not recorded). Some clones in this sample may be carry-over from other donors' samples. CDR3 sequence: CASSLRQGPEKLFF. CDR3 in DNA: TGTGCCAGCAGCTTACGACAGGGACCTGAAAAACTGTTTTTT.